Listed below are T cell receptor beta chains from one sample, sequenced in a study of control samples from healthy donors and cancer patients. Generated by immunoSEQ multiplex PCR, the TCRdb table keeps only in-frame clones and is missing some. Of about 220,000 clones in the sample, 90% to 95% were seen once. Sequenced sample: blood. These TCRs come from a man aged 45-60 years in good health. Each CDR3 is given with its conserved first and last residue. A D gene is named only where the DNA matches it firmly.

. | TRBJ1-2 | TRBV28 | CASSQPGGVYGYTF | TGTGCCAGCAGCCAACCCGGAGGGGTCTATGGCTACACCTTC
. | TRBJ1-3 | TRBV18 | CASSPPEGMRENTIYF | TGTGCCAGCTCACCACCAGAGGGGATGAGGGAAAACACCATATATTTT
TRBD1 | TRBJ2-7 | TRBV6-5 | CASSYSRDRGREQYF | TGTGCCAGCAGTTACTCCAGGGACAGGGGGAGAGAGCAGTACTTC
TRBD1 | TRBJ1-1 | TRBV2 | CASRGGQGAKAFF | TGTGCCAGCAGGGGGGGACAGGGTGCAAAAGCTTTCTTT
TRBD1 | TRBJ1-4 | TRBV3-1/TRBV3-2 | CATGGTVGEKLFF | TGTGCCACAGGTGGGACAGTTGGAGAAAAACTGTTTTTT
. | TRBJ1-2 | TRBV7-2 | CASSPDVAVPYGYTF | TGTGCCAGCAGCCCCGATGTGGCAGTCCCCTATGGCTACACCTTC
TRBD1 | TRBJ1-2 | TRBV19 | CASTKDRGYGYTF | TGTGCCAGTACCAAGGACAGGGGATATGGCTACACCTTC
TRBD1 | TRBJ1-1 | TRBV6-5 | CASSYSRTGANTEAFF | TGTGCCAGCAGTTACTCGCGTACAGGGGCGAACACTGAAGCTTTCTTT
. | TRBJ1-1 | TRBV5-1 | CASSRQDSNTEAFF | TGCGCCAGCAGCCGTCAGGACAGCAACACTGAAGCTTTCTTT
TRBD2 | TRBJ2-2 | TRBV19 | CASGKRGGPTNTGELFF | TGTGCCAGTGGCAAACGCGGGGGGCCGACGAACACCGGGGAGCTGTTTTTT
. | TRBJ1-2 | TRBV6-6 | CASSWGGSNYGYTF | TGTGCCAGCAGTTGGGGCGGCTCTAACTATGGCTACACCTTC
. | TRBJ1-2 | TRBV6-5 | CASSYNALGANYGYTF | TGTGCCAGCAGTTACAATGCTCTGGGAGCTAACTATGGCTACACCTTC
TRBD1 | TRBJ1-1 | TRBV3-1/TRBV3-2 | CASSQNRGHFTEAFF | TGTGCCAGCAGCCAAAACAGGGGACACTTCACTGAAGCTTTCTTT
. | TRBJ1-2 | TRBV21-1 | CASSKCRRDLSYGYTF | TGTGCCAGCAGCAAATGTCGTCGGGACCTTTCCTATGGCTACACCTTC
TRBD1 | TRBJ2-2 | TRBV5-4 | CASSPDRVWTGELFF | TGTGCCAGCAGCCCGGACAGGGTGTGGACCGGGGAGCTGTTTTTT
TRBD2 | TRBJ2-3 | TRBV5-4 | CASSRKGKGGGSSTQYF | TGTGCCAGCAGCCGAAAAGGAAAGGGCGGGGGAAGTAGTACGCAGTATTTT
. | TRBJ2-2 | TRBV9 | CASSPFIGEIGELFF | TGTGCCAGCAGCCCCTTTATCGGGGAAATCGGGGAGCTGTTTTTT